This T cell receptor beta chain was observed in a study of blood T cell repertoires in COVID-19. The CDR3 is 14 residues long. The V gene's germline CDR1 is SGHVS and CDR2 FQNEAQ. The V gene end was trimmed by 5 bases and the J gene end by 3 bases; junction bases not matched to a gene: 3. The data were produced by immunoSEQ multiplex PCR, yet TCRdb's version contains in-frame clones alone and is incomplete. Of 140,000 or so clones listed, approximately 90% were seen once; the top ten hold roughly 3%. The TCR sequence derives from a woman aged 55 to 70 with active COVID-19. Material: peripheral blood. The chain employs TRBV7-8 and TRBJ1-3; TRBD1 agrees at 8 bases. CDR3 sequence (DNA): TGTGCCAGCAGCCTCGACAGGGGTGGAAACACCATATATTTT. Protein sequence: CASSLDRGGNTIYF.